This TCR beta chain originates from a study of neurological immune-mediated disorders. Findings of the study overall: Healthy controls had more TCR clonal expansion than multiple sclerosis, which showed the least, whereas HTLV-1-associated myelopathy showed the most. Subjects shared no identical expanded-clone CDR3 amino acid sequences, suggesting private TCR-beta repertoires in all groups.

Ten or more counts support this clonotype. Its antigen is not identified. Trimming cost V 4 bases and J 1 base, with 20 bases left between them. Germline V gene data show CDR1 as SQVTM and CDR2 as ANQGSEA. The CDR3 runs 16 residues. cDNA was made by 5'RACE with 10-nucleotide random UMIs. Each CDR3 protein gets one entry after TCRdb re-called the 5' RACE reads with MiXCR. The sample lists 46,000 or so distinct CDR3 sequences; approximately 10% were seen once. The starting material, 2 million PBMCs stored at -80 C, gave rise to the unsorted libraries. The source material was PBMCs. This sequence originates from a woman aged 35 to 49 with HTLV-1-associated myelopathy (HAM/TSP). The rearrangement uses TRBV29-1 and TRBJ2-7; D is perhaps TRBD1 or TRBD2 (6 bases each). The CDR3 region has the DNA TGCAGCGTTGGGGGGCCCTCGGGGGACAAATCCTACGAGCAGTACTTC. It encodes CSVGGPSGDKSYEQYF.